These T cell receptor beta chains were read from a single sample in a study of OX40 agonist ivuxolimab in advanced cancers. Assay: immunoSEQ multiplex PCR; the TCRdb copy retains only in-frame clones and omits some. The table includes about 69,000 clones, about 85% detected once. Sequencing used CD4+ or CD8+ T cells sorted from blood, obtained in a trial of the OX40 agonist ivuxolimab. These receptors all stem from an adult with an advanced solid tumor such as melanoma, head and neck, liver or kidney cancer. Both conserved end residues are trimmed from each CDR3. Size is stated for part of the rows, as once, few or many counts, or as a class when the clone is expanded.

v_call	j_call	cdr3_length	clone_size	cdr3_aa
TRBV11-2	TRBJ2-1	13	-	ASSSRKGQVNEQF
TRBV28	TRBJ2-6	13	-	ASREPRGGANVLT
TRBV19	TRBJ2-3	13	-	ASTATSGLTDTQY
TRBV28	TRBJ1-1	14	once	ASSSPGQGINTEAF
TRBV11-1	TRBJ2-1	9	-	ASSFWDEQF
TRBV5-4	TRBJ2-5	13	-	ASSPTTAYQETQY
TRBV15	TRBJ2-5	11	-	ATSFLPGATQY
TRBV4-2	TRBJ2-7	18	-	ASSQDKRRSGTGRRYEQY
TRBV10-3	TRBJ2-5	10	once	AIGHSTETQY
TRBV28	TRBJ1-1	15	once	ASSFTGPPSGNTEAF
TRBV7-9	TRBJ2-5	11	-	ASSSRGPETQY
TRBV7-9	TRBJ2-3	11	-	ASSLSPEDTQY
TRBV18	TRBJ1-4	14	-	ASSPPWGAPNEKLF
TRBV5-1	TRBJ2-7	16	-	ASSLDKPGTGAYYEQY
TRBV29-1	TRBJ1-1	13	-	SVAVGGVGRTEAF
TRBV2	TRBJ2-7	10	-	ASSEGYGEQY